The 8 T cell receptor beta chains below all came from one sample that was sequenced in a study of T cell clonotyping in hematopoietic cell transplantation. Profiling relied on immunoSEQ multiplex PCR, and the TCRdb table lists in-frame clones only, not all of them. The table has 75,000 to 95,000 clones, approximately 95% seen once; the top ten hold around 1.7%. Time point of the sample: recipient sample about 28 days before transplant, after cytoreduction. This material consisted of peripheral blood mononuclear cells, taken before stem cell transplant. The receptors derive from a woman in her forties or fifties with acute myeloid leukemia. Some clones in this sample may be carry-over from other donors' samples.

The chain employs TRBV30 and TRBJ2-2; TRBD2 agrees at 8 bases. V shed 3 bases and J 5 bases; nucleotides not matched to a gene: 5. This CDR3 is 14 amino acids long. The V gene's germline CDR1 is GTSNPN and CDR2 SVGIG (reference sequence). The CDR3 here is CAWRGLEGTGELFF. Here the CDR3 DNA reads TGTGCCTGGAGGGGACTAGAGGGGACCGGGGAGCTGTTTTTT.

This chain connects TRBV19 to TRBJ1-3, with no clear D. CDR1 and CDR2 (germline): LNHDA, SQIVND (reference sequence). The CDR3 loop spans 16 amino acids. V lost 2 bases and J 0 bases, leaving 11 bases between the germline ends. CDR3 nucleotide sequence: TGTGCCAGTAGTATATGGGGAACGATCTCTGGAAACACCATATATTTT. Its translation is CASSIWGTISGNTIYF.

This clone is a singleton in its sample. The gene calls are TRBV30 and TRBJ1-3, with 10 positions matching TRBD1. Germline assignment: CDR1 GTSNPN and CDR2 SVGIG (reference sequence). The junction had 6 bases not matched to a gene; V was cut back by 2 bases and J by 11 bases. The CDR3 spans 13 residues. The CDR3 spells CAWSRGQGPSIYF. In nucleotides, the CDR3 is TGTGCCTGGAGTAGGGGACAGGGGCCCTCCATATATTTT.

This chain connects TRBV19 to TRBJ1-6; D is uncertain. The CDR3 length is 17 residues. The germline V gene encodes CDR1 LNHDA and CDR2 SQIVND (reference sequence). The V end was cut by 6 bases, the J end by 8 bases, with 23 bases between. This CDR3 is CASSNHGGGSKYSPLHF. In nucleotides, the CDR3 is TGTGCCAGTAGCAACCACGGCGGCGGGTCAAAGTATTCACCCCTCCACTTT.

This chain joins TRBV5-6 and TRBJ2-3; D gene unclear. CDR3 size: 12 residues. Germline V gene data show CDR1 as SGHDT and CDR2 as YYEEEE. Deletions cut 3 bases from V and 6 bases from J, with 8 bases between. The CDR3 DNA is TGTGCCAGCAGCTACTATTTCGATACGCAGTATTTT. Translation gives CASSYYFDTQYF.

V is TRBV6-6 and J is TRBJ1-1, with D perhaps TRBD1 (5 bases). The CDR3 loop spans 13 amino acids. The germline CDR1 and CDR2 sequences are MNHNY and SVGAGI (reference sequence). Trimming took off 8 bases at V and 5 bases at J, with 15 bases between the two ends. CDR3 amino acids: CASALGEGTEAFF. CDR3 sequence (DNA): TGTGCCAGCGCCTTGGGGGAAGGGACTGAAGCTTTCTTT.

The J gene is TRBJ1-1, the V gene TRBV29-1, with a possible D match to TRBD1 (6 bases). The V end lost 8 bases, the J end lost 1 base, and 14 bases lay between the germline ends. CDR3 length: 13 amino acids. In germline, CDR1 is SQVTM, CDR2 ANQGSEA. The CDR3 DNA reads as TGCAGCTACCAGGGGCGGGGGAACACTGAAGCTTTCTTT. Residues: CSYQGRGNTEAFF.

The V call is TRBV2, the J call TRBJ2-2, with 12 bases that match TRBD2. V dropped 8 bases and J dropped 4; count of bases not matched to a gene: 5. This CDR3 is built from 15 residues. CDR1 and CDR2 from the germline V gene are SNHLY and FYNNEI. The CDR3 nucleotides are TGTGCCAGCCGCGGGACTAGCGGGCCCACCGGGGAGCTGTTTTTT. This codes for CASRGTSGPTGELFF.